This TCR beta chain was sequenced for a study of a mutant IDH1 vaccine in newly diagnosed glioma. On the study more broadly: Investigators started vaccination 4-6 weeks after radiotherapy alone, or with temozolomide cycles.

Clones were sequenced by immunoSEQ multiplex PCR, and TCRdb holds only the in-frame ones, with some missing. The sample has roughly 120,000 clones, about four fifths seen once; the top ten hold 5% to 6%. There are 12 residues in the CDR3. Germline-derived CDR1 and CDR2 are SGHAT and FQNNGV. V lost 6 bases and J lost 5; bases outside the gene matches: 4. The time point denotes: week 11, during vaccination. It was 300 ug of mutant IDH1 20-mer peptide that made up each vaccine dose, given with topical imiquimod. The study enrolled donors with new WHO grade 3 or 4 IDH1-mutant, ATRX-lost astrocytomas. On this clone: Its antigen remains unidentified.

This clonotype was obtained from a man between 35 and 55 years old with glioma. The sample here was PBMCs, taken from a glioma patient whose treatment included an IDH1 peptide vaccine. The gene calls are TRBV11-2 and TRBJ2-7; 7 nucleotides align to TRBD1. The CDR3 here is CASSVQGNEQYF. The CDR3, as DNA: TGTGCCAGCAGTGTACAGGGGAACGAGCAGTACTTC.